Each of the 24 T cell receptor beta chains below was sequenced from the same sample in a study of radiotherapy plus CTLA-4 blockade in lung cancer. Repertoires were generated with immunoSEQ multiplex PCR, while TCRdb's copy carries only in-frame clones and drops some. The sample carries 55,000 to 65,000 clones, 75% to 85% recorded once. Material: peripheral blood, obtained from a patient treated with radiotherapy plus ipilimumab. These TCRs come from a human donor with non-small cell lung cancer who had a partial response to radiotherapy plus ipilimumab.

In this sample, this clone turned up once. This chain connects TRBV5-1 to TRBJ1-2, with a possible D match to TRBD1 (6 bases). The ends were cut back, 0 bases at V and 3 bases at J, with 15 bases in the middle. The CDR3 loop spans 16 amino acids. Germline loops: CDR1 SGHRS, CDR2 YFSETQ. CDR3 coding DNA: TGCGCCAGCAGCTTGGTCACCGTGGGGGGGCACTATGGCTACACCTTC. Protein sequence: CASSLVTVGGHYGYTF.

V and J are TRBV6-5 and TRBJ1-5; weak D call: TRBD1 (6 bases). The CDR3 sequence is 13 residues long. Germline V gene lookup returns CDR1 MNHEY and CDR2 SVGAGI. V was clipped by 6 bases and J by 6 bases, with 12 bases between them. CDR3 in DNA: TGTGCCAGCAGATACGGACAGAGTCAGCCCCAGCATTTT. It translates to CASRYGQSQPQHF.

The chain is built from TRBV7-9 and TRBJ1-1; D remains ambiguous. The CDR3 has 11 amino acids. Germline V CDR1 and CDR2: SEHNR, FQNEAQ (reference sequence). Trimming removed 5 bases from V and 1 base from J, with 2 bases in between. CDR3 sequence: CASSRNTEAFF. The CDR3 coding sequence is TGTGCCAGCAGCCGGAACACTGAAGCTTTCTTT.

This clone was recorded a few times. The genes are TRBV5-1 and TRBJ2-1; D is ambiguous. V lost 4 bases, J lost 8 bases, and 16 bases lay in between. Germline CDR1 SGHRS, CDR2 YFSETQ. The CDR3 contains 14 residues. The CDR3: CASSPSRSSDEQFF. The CDR3 DNA reads TGCGCCAGCAGCCCGTCTAGGAGCAGCGATGAGCAGTTCTTC.

CDR3 DNA: TGTGCCAGCAGCGTAGGGGCCGGGACTATCACCAGGGATGAGCAGTTCTTC. Amino acid sequence: CASSVGAGTITRDEQFF. This chain joins TRBV9 and TRBJ2-1; 7 bases align to TRBD2. The CDR3 sequence is 17 residues long. Losses at the gene ends were 0 bases for V and 8 bases for J; bases not matched to a gene: 14. Germline V gene lookup returns CDR1 SGDLS and CDR2 YYNGEE.

The rearrangement links TRBV9 to TRBJ2-7; maybe TRBD1 (6 bases). Between the trimmed V and J ends, which lost 0 bases and 5 bases, there was a span of 15 bases. This CDR3 is 15 amino acids long. Germline loops: CDR1 SGDLS, CDR2 YYNGEE. Here the CDR3 reads CASSVATGSRDEQYF. In DNA, the CDR3 is TGTGCCAGCAGCGTAGCAACAGGGTCTCGGGACGAGCAGTACTTC.

V usage is TRBV5-1 and J usage is TRBJ1-1, with D possibly being TRBD1 (5 bases). The CDR3 sequence is 15 residues long. CDR1 is SGHRS, CDR2 YFSETQ, per germline. V was trimmed by 1 base and J by 5 bases, leaving 15 bases between them. The CDR3: CASSLSGTPGTEAFF. The DNA of the CDR3 is TGCGCCAGCAGCTTGTCAGGTACCCCAGGGACTGAAGCTTTCTTT.

J is TRBJ1-2 and V is TRBV6-5, with TRBD1 as a possible D gene (6 bases). The V end was cut by 5 bases, the J end by 8 bases, with 18 bases between. The CDR3 covers 14 residues. Germline V gives CDR1 MNHEY, CDR2 SVGAGI. Here the CDR3 reads CASSGGGARFGYTF. CDR3 coding DNA: TGTGCCAGCAGTGGAGGGGGGGCGCGGTTCGGCTACACCTTC.

V gene TRBV7-3 combines with J gene TRBJ2-3, with 9 bases lining up with TRBD1. The ends lost 4 bases at V and 1 base at J; junction bases unmatched: 0. Germline V gives CDR1 SGHTA, CDR2 FQGTGA. The CDR3 loop spans 14 amino acids. Here the CDR3 reads CASSWTGGTDTQYF. CDR3 bases: TGTGCCAGCAGCTGGACAGGGGGCACAGATACGCAGTATTTT.

The chain uses TRBV27 and TRBJ2-2; TRBD2 aligns across 7 bases. Per germline, CDR1 MNHEY and CDR2 SMNVEV (reference sequence). The ends lost 6 bases at V and 3 bases at J; junction bases unmatched: 13. The CDR3 extends over 17 amino acids. Written as DNA, the CDR3 is TGTGCCAGCAGAAAGACGTGGGGGGGAGGAGACACCGGGGAGCTGTTTTTT. It encodes CASRKTWGGGDTGELFF.

This chain joins TRBV23-1 and TRBJ2-7, with D perhaps matching TRBD2 (5 bases). TRBV23-1 carries the ORF label, with uncertain function. The length of the CDR3 is 13 residues. Trimming stripped 4 bases from V and 2 bases from J, with 9 bases between. The DNA of the CDR3 is TGCGCCAGCAGTCCTTGGGGAGCCTACGAGCAGTACTTC. It translates to CASSPWGAYEQYF.

The rearrangement uses TRBV6-6 and TRBJ2-1; TRBD2 matches 9 bases. The V segment lost 6 bases and the J segment 3 bases; nucleotides outside the gene matches: 9. There are 16 residues in the CDR3. In germline, CDR1 is MNHNY, CDR2 SVGAGI (reference sequence). The CDR3 here is CASRTGGSGGYNEQFF. The CDR3 nucleotides read TGTGCCAGCAGAACCGGGGGTAGCGGGGGCTACAATGAGCAGTTCTTC.

This chain uses TRBV4-2 with TRBJ2-1; maybe TRBD2 (5 bases). Germline assignment: CDR1 LGHNA and CDR2 YNFKEQ. The CDR3 covers 15 residues. Trimming stripped 0 bases from V and 7 bases from J, with 13 bases between. This chain's CDR3 is CASSQDILARNEQFF. The CDR3, as DNA: TGTGCCAGCAGCCAAGATATTCTAGCTAGGAATGAGCAGTTCTTC.

This chain links TRBV6-6 with TRBJ1-5; D is ambiguous. The CDR3 has 12 amino acids. Trimming left V 7 bases short and J 5 bases short, with 9 bases between. The germline CDR1 and CDR2 sequences are MNHNY and SVGAGI (reference sequence). CDR3 residues: CASTQRDQPQHF. CDR3 in DNA: TGTGCCAGCACTCAGAGGGATCAGCCCCAGCATTTT.

This chain joins TRBV9 and TRBJ2-6; TRBD1 is a possible D gene (6 bases). Germline V gene data show CDR1 as SGDLS and CDR2 as YYNGEE. The CDR3 spans 15 residues. Trimming removed 3 bases at V and 4 bases at J, with 11 bases between. CDR3 amino acids: CASSATGLGANVLTF. The CDR3 region has the DNA TGTGCCAGCAGCGCTACAGGGTTAGGGGCCAACGTCCTGACTTTC. Filled out from reference TRBV9 and TRBJ2-6, the complete variable domain reads DSGVTQTPKHLITATGQRVTLRCSPRSGDLSVYWYQQSLDQGLQFLIQYYNGEERAKGNILERFSAQQFPDLHSELNLSSLELGDSALYFCASSATGLGANVLTFGAGSRLTVL.

This clone occurred a few times. The chain carries TRBV28 and TRBJ1-1, with 12 positions matching TRBD1. CDR3 size: 17 residues. With V trimmed by 0 bases and J by 0 bases, 2 bases remained unmatched. CDR1 and CDR2 (germline): MDHEN, SYDVKM. CDR3 nucleotides: TGTGCCAGCAGTTTATGGGGACAGGGGGCCCTGAACACTGAAGCTTTCTTT. As protein: CASSLWGQGALNTEAFF.

J is TRBJ1-2 and V is TRBV5-6; no definite D call. Germline loops: CDR1 SGHDT, CDR2 YYEEEE. The V and J ends lost 1 base and 7 bases respectively, with 14 bases between them. The CDR3 contains 14 residues. CDR3 sequence (DNA): TGTGCCAGCAGCTTGAAGAGTACCAGCGGTGGCTACACCTTC. Protein sequence: CASSLKSTSGGYTF.

The chain is built from TRBV7-9 and TRBJ2-5, with D uncertain. V was clipped by 8 bases and J by 2 bases, with 27 bases between them. Per the germline V gene, CDR1 is SEHNR and CDR2 is FQNEAQ (reference sequence). The CDR3 has 18 residues. Here the CDR3 DNA reads TGTGCCAGCCAATCGACGGATTTTCGCCTAGAACTTCAAGAGACCCAGTACTTC. Translating gives CASQSTDFRLELQETQYF.

The V gene is TRBV4-1, the J gene TRBJ1-5, with D perhaps matching TRBD1 (6 bases). The germline gives CDR1 MGHRA, CDR2 YSYEKL. The CDR3 runs 16 residues. V lost 1 base to trimming and J lost 3 bases, with 13 bases between them. Written as DNA, the CDR3 is TGCGCCAGCAGCCAAGTACGGGGGGCGAACAATCAGCCCCAGCATTTT. Translating gives CASSQVRGANNQPQHF.

The chain is built from TRBV7-7 and TRBJ2-7; TRBD2 agrees at 9 bases. Germline CDR1 SSHAT, CDR2 FNYEAQ (reference sequence). J was trimmed by 5 bases and V by 5 bases; bases with no gene match: 7. This CDR3 spans 14 amino acids. In nucleotides, the CDR3 is TGTGCCAGCAGCCCAGCGGGGGGCCTAGACGAGCAGTACTTC. Translating gives CASSPAGGLDEQYF. Combining the CDR3 with reference TRBV7-7 and TRBJ2-7 gives the whole variable domain GAGVSQSPRYKVTKRGQDVTLRCDPISSHATLYWYQQALGQGPEFLTYFNYEAQPDKSGLPSDRFSAERPEGSISTLTIQRTEQRDSAMYRCASSPAGGLDEQYFGPGTRLTVT.

The sample holds one count of this clone. J is TRBJ2-1 and V is TRBV5-4; 8 bases are shared with TRBD1. Germline V CDR1 and CDR2: SGHNT, YYREEE (reference sequence). J gave up 6 bases and V 4 bases, and 12 bases lay outside the gene matches. This CDR3 spans 16 amino acids. The CDR3 reads CASSPEGQGAGNEQFF. The CDR3 bases are TGTGCCAGCAGCCCGGAAGGGCAGGGGGCAGGCAATGAGCAGTTCTTC.

The CDR3: CASSHRRTGELFF. CDR3 sequence (DNA): TGTGCCAGCTCGCACAGAAGGACCGGGGAGCTGTTTTTT. The rearrangement uses TRBV5-6 and TRBJ2-2, with D unresolved. Trimming stripped 7 bases from V and 5 bases from J, with 12 bases between. This CDR3 is built from 13 residues. Germline V CDR1 and CDR2: SGHDT, YYEEEE.

The chain uses TRBV5-4 and TRBJ1-4; no clear D gene. V was clipped by 5 bases and J by 7 bases, with 9 bases between them. The CDR3 sequence is 12 residues long. The V gene's germline CDR1 is SGHNT and CDR2 YYREEE (reference sequence). The chain's CDR3 is CASSLGSEKLFF. The CDR3 bases are TGTGCCAGCAGTCTGGGGAGTGAAAAACTGTTTTTT. Drawing the rest from reference TRBV5-4 and TRBJ1-4, the complete variable domain is ETGVTQSPTHLIKTRGQQVTLRCSSQSGHNTVSWYQQALGQGPQFIFQYYREEENGRGNFPPRFSGLQFPNYSSELNVNALELDDSALYLCASSLGSEKLFFGSGTQLSVL.

In its sample, this clone was seen a few times. The chain is built from TRBV7-2 and TRBJ2-1; D remains ambiguous. The CDR3 spans 14 residues. Trimming took 6 bases from V and 3 from J, leaving 12 bases between them. Germline-derived CDR1 and CDR2 are SGHTA and FQGNSA. CDR3 in amino acids: CASSLGAYYNEQFF. The CDR3 coding sequence is TGTGCCAGCAGTCTAGGTGCTTACTACAATGAGCAGTTCTTC.